What follows is one T cell receptor (beta chain) and its context. No antigen is known for it. A read error may account for a junction end that differs from germline. This entry comes from a study of blood T cells in healthy people across ages. Through a sample-barcoded 5' primer and a J-beta primer mix, a second PCR was run for roughly 6 to 12 cycles. TCRdb re-called the 5' RACE reads with MiXCR, one entry per CDR3 protein. The repertoire has some 760,000 distinct CDR3 sequences, around 25% of them found once; the top ten carry 9.4%. The germline V gene encodes CDR1 SGHDT and CDR2 YYEEEE. The CDR3 consists of 17 residues. The study, taken as a whole, reports: Unknown donor CMV status possibly confounded expanded clonotype changes.

These same records also appear under a second study, on T cells of mothers and their children. That paper notes: A few healthy Caucasian mothers, along with their six children, were the donors. The yield was over 9.5 million TCR beta CDR3 reads from each mother and a few million from each child. Pairs that are related and pairs that are unrelated have TCR recombination output shaped similarly by thymic selection.

This TCR was recovered from a boy aged 5-17 years in good health. The chain combines TRBV5-6 with TRBJ2-7; tentative D call: TRBD2 (6 bases). The specimen sequenced was blood. The CDR3 DNA follows: TGTGCGAGCAGCTTGGGGGACTTGGCACTGCCGGGGAGGGAGCAGTACTTC. Its protein product is CASSLGDLALPGREQYF.